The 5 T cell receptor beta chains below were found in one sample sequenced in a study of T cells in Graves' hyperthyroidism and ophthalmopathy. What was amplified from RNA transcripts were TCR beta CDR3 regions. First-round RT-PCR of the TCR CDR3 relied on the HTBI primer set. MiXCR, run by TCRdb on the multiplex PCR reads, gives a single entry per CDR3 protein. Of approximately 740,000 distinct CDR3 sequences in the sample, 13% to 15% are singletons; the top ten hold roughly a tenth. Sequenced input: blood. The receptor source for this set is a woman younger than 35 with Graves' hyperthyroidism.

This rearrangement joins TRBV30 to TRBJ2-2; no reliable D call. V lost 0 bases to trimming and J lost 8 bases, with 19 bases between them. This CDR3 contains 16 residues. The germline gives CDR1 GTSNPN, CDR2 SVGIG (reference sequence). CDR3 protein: CAWSVQSGSILGELFF. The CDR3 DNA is TGTGCCTGGAGTGTACAGTCCGGCTCGATTCTTGGGGAGCTGTTTTTT.

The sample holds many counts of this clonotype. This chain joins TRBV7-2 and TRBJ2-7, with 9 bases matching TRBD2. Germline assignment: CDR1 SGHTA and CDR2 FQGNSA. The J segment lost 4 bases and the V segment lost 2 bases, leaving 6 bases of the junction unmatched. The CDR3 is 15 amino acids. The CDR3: CASSLLPLAGYEQYF. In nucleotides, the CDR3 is TGTGCCAGCAGCTTACTTCCCCTAGCGGGGTACGAGCAGTACTTC.

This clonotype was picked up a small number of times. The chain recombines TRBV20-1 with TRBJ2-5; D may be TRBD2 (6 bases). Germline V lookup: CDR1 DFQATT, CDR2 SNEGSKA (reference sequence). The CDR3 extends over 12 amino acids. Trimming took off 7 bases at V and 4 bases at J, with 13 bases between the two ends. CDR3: CSGDSGGETQYF. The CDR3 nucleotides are TGCAGTGGGGACTCCGGGGGAGAGACCCAGTACTTC.

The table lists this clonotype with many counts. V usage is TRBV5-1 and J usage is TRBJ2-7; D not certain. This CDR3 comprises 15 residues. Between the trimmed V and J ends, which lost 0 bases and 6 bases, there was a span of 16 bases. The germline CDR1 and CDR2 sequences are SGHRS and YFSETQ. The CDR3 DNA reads TGCGCCAGCAGCTTGGGCGCAGGCCCACTTGGCGAGCAGTACTTC. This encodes CASSLGAGPLGEQYF.

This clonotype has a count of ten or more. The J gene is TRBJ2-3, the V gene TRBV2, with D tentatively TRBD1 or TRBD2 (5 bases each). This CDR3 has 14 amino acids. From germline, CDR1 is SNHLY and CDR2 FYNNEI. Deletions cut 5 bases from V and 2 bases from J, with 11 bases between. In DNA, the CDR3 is TGTGCCAGCAGTCAGCAGGGACCCACAGATACGCAGTATTTT. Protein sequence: CASSQQGPTDTQYF.